This TCR beta chain was observed in a study of shared clonotypes between healthy human individuals. In regard to this clone: The antigen is unknown.

Study-wide points: Compared with clonotypes that all four donors shared, non-shared clonotypes had lower generation probabilities.

Some clones are missing from TCRdb's copy, which holds only in-frame ones; the method was immunoSEQ multiplex PCR. The table has approximately 2.5 million clones, approximately 94% seen once. Germline V gene sequence: CDR1 SGHTS, CDR2 YDEGEE. The CDR3 has 15 residues. J was trimmed by 5 bases and V by 4 bases; bases with no gene match: 8. The specimen was naive CD4+ T cells from PBMCs. Sample subset: CD45RA+ positively selected. This TCR was sampled from a young man in good health. Some clones in this sample may be carry-over from other donors' samples. This chain connects TRBV5-8 to TRBJ1-5, with 8 bases that match TRBD1. Written as DNA, the CDR3 is TGTGCCAGCAGCCCGGGACAGGTTAGGGATCAGCCCCAGCATTTT. It codes for CASSPGQVRDQPQHF.